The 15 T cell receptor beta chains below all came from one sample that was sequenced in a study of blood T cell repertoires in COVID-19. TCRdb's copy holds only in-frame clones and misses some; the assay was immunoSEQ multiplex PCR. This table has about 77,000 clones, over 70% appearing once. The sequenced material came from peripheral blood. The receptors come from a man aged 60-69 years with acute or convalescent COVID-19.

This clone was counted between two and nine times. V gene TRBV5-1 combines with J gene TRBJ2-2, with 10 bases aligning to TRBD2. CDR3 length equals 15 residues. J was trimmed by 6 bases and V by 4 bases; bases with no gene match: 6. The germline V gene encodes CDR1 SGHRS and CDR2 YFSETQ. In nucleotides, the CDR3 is TGCGCCAGCAGCGCTAGCGGGAGTTTGCCCGGGGAGCTGTTTTTT. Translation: CASSASGSLPGELFF.

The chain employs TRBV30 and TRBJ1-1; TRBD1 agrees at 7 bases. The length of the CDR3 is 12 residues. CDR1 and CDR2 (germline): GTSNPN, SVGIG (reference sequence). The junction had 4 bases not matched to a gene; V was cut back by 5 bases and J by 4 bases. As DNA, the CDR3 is TGTGCCTGGTCCCGGGACAGCACTGAAGCTTTCTTT. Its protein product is CAWSRDSTEAFF.

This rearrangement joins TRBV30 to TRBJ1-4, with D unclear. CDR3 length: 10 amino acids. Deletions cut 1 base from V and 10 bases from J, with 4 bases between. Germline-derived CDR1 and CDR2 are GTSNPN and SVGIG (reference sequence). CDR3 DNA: TGTGCCTGGAGTGGCGGAAAACTGTTTTTT. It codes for CAWSGGKLFF.

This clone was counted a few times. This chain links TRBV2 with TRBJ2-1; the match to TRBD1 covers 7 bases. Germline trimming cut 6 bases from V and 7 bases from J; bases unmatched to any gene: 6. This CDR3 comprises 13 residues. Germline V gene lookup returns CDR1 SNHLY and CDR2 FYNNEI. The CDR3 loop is CASRLDRENEQFF. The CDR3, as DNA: TGTGCCAGCAGGCTCGACAGGGAGAATGAGCAGTTCTTC.

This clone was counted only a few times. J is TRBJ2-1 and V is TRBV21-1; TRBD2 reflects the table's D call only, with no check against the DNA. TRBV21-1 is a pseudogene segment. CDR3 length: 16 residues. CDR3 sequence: CASSKVVAGGPDEQFF. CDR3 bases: TGTGCCAGCAGCAAAGTAGTCGCGGGAGGGCCGGATGAGCAGTTCTTC.

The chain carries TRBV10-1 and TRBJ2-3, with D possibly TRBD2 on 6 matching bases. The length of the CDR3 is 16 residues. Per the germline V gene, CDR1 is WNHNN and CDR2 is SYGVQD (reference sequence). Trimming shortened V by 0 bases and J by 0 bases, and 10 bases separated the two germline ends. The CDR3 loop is CASSESRGYSTDTQYF. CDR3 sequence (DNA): TGCGCCAGCAGTGAGTCGCGGGGTTACAGCACAGATACGCAGTATTTT.

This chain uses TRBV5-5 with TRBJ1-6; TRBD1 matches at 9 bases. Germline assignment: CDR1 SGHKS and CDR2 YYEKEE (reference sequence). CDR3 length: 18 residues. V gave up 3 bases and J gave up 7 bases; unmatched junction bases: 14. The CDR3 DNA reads TGTGCCAGCAGCTCCCGAGACCGCACCACAGGGGGCAATTCACCCCTCCACTTT. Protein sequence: CASSSRDRTTGGNSPLHF.

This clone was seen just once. For the CDR3, the DNA is TGTGCCTGGAGATCGGAGGGGGAGACCCAGTACTTC. This sequence encodes CAWRSEGETQYF. The chain employs TRBV30 and TRBJ2-5; TRBD2 is a possible D gene (6 bases). CDR3 length: 12 amino acids. V was clipped by 3 bases and J by 5 bases, with 10 bases between them. CDR1 is GTSNPN, CDR2 SVGIG, per germline (reference sequence).

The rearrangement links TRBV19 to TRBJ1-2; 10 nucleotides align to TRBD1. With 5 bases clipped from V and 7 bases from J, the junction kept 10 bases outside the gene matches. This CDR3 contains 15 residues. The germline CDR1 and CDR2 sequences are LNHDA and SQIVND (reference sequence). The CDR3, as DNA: TGTGCCAGTAGTGATCGCGGACAGGGGGTAGGTGGCTACACCTTC. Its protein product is CASSDRGQGVGGYTF.

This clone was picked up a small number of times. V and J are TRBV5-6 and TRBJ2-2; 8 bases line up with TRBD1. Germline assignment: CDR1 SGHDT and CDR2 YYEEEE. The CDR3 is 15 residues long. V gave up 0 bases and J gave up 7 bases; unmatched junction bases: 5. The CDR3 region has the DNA TGTGCCAGCAGCTTGGTACAGGGGGGTTACGGGGAGCTGTTTTTT. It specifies CASSLVQGGYGELFF.

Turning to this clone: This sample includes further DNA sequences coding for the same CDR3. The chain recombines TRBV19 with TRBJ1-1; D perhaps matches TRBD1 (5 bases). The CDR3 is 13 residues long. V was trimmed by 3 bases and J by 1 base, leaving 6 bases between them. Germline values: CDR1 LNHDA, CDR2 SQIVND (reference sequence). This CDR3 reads CASSIQGNTEAFF. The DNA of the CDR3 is TGTGCCAGTAGTATTCAGGGGAACACTGAAGCTTTCTTT.

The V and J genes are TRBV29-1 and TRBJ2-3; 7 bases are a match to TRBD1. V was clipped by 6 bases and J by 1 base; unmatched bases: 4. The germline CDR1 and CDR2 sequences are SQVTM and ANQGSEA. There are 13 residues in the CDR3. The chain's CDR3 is CSVGQMGTDTQYF. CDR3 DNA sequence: TGCAGCGTGGGACAGATGGGCACAGATACGCAGTATTTT.

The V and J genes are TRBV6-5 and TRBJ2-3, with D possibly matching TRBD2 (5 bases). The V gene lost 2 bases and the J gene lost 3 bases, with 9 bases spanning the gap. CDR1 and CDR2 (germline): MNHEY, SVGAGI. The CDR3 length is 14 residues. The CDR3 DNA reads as TGTGCCAGCAGTTACGAGGGCCCAACAGATACGCAGTATTTT. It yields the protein CASSYEGPTDTQYF.

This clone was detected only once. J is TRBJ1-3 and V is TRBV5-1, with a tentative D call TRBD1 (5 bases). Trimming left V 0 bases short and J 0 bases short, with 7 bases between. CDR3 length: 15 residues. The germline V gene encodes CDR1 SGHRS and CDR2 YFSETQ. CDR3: CASSLGGISGNTIYF. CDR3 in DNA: TGCGCCAGCAGCTTGGGGGGCATCTCTGGAAACACCATATATTTT. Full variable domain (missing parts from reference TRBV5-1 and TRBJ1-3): KAGVTQTPRYLIKTRGQQVTLSCSPISGHRSVSWYQQTPGQGLQFLFEYFSETQRNKGNFPGRFSGRQFSNSRSEMNVSTLELGDSALYLCASSLGGISGNTIYFGEGSWLTVV.

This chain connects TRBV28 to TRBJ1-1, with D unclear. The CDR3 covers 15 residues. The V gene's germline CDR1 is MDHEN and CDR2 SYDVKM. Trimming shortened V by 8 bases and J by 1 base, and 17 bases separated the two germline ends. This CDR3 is CASQIRGSPNTEAFF. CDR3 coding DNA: TGTGCCAGCCAAATCAGAGGCTCCCCGAACACTGAAGCTTTCTTT.